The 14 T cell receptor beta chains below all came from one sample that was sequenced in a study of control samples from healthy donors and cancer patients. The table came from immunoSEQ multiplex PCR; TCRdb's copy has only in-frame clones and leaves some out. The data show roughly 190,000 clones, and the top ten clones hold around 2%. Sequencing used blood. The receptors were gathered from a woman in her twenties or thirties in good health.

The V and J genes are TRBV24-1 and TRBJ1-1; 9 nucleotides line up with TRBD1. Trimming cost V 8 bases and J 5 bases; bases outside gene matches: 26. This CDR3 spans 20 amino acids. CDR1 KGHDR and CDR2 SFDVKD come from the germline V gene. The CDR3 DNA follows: TGTGCCACCACTAAAACAACAACCGGGGACGGACAGGGGATGGGAACTGAAGCTTTCTTT. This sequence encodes CATTKTTTGDGQGMGTEAFF.

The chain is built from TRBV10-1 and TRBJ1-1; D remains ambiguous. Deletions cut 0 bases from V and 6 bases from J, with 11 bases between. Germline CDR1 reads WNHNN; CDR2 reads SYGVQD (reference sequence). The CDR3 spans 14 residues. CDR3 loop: CASSESGSSAEAFF. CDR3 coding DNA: TGCGCCAGCAGTGAGTCGGGTTCATCGGCTGAAGCTTTCTTT.

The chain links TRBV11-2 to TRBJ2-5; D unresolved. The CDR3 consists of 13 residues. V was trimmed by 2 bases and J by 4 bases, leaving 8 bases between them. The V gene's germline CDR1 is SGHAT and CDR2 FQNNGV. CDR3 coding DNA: TGTGCCAGCAGCTTAACGACAAGAGAGACCCAGTACTTC. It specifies CASSLTTRETQYF.

CDR3: CSVEEGNFGKLFF. DNA of the CDR3: TGCAGCGTTGAAGAGGGGAACTTCGGAAAACTGTTTTTT. V and J are TRBV29-1 and TRBJ1-4; D gene uncertain. There are 13 residues in the CDR3. Germline-derived CDR1 and CDR2 are SQVTM and ANQGSEA. With 0 bases removed from V and 10 bases from J, the gap between germline ends came to 12 bases.

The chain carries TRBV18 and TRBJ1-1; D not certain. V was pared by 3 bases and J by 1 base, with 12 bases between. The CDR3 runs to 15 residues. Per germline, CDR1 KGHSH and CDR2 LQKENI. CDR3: CASSPLPDPNTEAFF. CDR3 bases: TGTGCCAGCTCACCCCTACCTGACCCGAACACTGAAGCTTTCTTT. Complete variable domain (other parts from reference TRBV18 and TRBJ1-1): NAGVMQNPRHLVRRRGQEARLRCSPMKGHSHVYWYRQLPEEGLKFMVYLQKENIIDESGMPKERFSAEFPKEGPSILRIQQVVRGDSAAYFCASSPLPDPNTEAFFGQGTRLTVV.

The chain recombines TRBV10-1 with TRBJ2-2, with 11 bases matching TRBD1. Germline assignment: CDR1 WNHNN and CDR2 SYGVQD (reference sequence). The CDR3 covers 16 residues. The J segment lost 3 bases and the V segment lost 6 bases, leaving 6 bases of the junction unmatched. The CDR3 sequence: CASRERTGGHTGELFF. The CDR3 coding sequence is TGCGCCAGCAGGGAAAGGACAGGGGGCCACACCGGGGAGCTGTTTTTT.

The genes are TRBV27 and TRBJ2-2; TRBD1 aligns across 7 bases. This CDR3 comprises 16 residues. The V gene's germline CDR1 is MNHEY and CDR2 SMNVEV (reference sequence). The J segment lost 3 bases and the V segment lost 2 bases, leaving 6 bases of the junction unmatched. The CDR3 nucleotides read TGTGCCAGCAGTTTAAAAGGGGGCCGGGACACCGGGGAGCTGTTTTTT. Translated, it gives CASSLKGGRDTGELFF.

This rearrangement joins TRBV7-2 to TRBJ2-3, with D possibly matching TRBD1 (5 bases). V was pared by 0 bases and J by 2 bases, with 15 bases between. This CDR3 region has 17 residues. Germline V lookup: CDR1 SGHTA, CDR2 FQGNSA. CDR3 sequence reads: CASSLALGYRPTDTQYF. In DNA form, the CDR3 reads TGTGCCAGCAGCTTAGCCCTGGGTTACAGGCCCACAGATACGCAGTATTTT.

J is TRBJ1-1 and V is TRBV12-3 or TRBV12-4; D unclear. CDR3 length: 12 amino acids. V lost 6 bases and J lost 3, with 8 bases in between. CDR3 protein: CASSLEDTEAFF. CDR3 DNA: TGTGCCAGCAGCCTTGAGGACACTGAAGCTTTCTTT.

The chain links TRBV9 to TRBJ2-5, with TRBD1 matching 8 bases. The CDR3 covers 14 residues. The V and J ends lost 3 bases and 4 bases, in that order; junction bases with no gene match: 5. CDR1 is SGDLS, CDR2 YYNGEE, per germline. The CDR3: CASSATGAGETQYF. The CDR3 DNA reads TGTGCCAGCAGCGCGACAGGGGCTGGAGAGACCCAGTACTTC.

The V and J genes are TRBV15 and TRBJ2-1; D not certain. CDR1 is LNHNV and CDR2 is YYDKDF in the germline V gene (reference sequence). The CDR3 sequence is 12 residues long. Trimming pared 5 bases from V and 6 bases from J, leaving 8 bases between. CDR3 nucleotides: TGTGCCACCAGCTCCCGGTTCAATGAGCAGTTCTTC. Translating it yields CATSSRFNEQFF.

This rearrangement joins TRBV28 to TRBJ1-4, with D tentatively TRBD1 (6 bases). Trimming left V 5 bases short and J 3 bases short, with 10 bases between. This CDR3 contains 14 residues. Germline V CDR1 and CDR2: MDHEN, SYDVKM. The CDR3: CASSIGGPNEKLFF. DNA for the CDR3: TGTGCCAGCAGTATCGGGGGGCCTAATGAAAAACTGTTTTTT.

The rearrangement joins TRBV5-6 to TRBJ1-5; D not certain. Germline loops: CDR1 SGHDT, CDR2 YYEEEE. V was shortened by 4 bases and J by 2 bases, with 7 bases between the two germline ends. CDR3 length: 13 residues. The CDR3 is CASSPGGNQPQHF. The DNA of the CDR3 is TGTGCCAGCAGCCCCGGAGGCAATCAGCCCCAGCATTTT.

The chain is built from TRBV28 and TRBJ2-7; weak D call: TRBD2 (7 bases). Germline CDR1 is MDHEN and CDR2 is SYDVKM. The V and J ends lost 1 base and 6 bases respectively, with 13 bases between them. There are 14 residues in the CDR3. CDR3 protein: CASSLFGGGGEQYF. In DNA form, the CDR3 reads TGTGCCAGCAGTTTATTCGGGGGAGGGGGCGAGCAGTACTTC.